The 10 T cell receptor beta chains listed next were all sequenced from one sample in a study of blood T cell repertoires in COVID-19. The method was immunoSEQ multiplex PCR; TCRdb's version includes in-frame clones alone and lacks a portion of them. This table holds roughly 270,000 clones, roughly 87% found once. Sequencing was carried out using peripheral blood. The source of these receptors is a man aged 18-30 years with active or convalescent COVID-19.

V gene TRBV7-2 combines with J gene TRBJ2-1; 11 bases map to TRBD2. The germline V gene encodes CDR1 SGHTA and CDR2 FQGNSA. V was clipped by 3 bases and J by 3 bases; unmatched bases: 13. The CDR3 has 19 amino acids. The CDR3 loop reads CASSFRMVSGGEVYNEQFF. CDR3 nucleotide sequence: TGTGCCAGCAGCTTCAGGATGGTTAGCGGGGGGGAGGTCTACAATGAGCAGTTCTTC.

The rearrangement links TRBV4-1 to TRBJ2-7; 10 positions agree with TRBD1. Germline lookup yields CDR1 MGHRA and CDR2 YSYEKL. This CDR3 contains 14 residues. Trimming at V came to 5 bases and at J to 4 bases, leaving 5 bases not matched to a gene. As DNA, the CDR3 is TGCGCCAGCAGCATGGGGACAGGGGTTTACGAGCAGTACTTC. It translates to CASSMGTGVYEQYF.

The V call is TRBV6-2 or TRBV6-3, the J call TRBJ2-1; D gene unclear. Germline CDR1 MNHEY, CDR2 SVGEGT. V lost 3 bases, J lost 6 bases, and 15 bases lay in between. The CDR3 totals 15 residues. The chain's CDR3 is CASSYGQRTPNEQFF. The CDR3 nucleotides read TGTGCCAGCAGTTATGGCCAGCGAACCCCCAATGAGCAGTTCTTC.

This clone was found many times. J is TRBJ2-3 and V is TRBV6-5; 8 bases line up with TRBD1. The CDR3 is made up of 12 amino acids. Germline CDR1 reads MNHEY; CDR2 reads SVGAGI. The trim removed 6 bases at V and 4 bases at J, leaving 0 bases unmatched. Written as DNA, the CDR3 is TGTGCCAGCAGGACAGGGGCAGATACGCAGTATTTT. It encodes CASRTGADTQYF.

The rearrangement joins TRBV5-6 to TRBJ2-2, with D possibly being TRBD1 (5 bases). Germline CDR1 SGHDT, CDR2 YYEEEE. V was trimmed by 4 bases and J by 1 base, leaving 11 bases between them. This CDR3 spans 15 amino acids. As DNA, the CDR3 is TGTGCCAGCAGCAAGACAGTAATGAACACCGGGGAGCTGTTTTTT. This gives the protein CASSKTVMNTGELFF.

The V and J genes are TRBV9 and TRBJ2-2, with D perhaps TRBD2 (5 bases). Trimming cost V 3 bases and J 2 bases, with 8 bases left between them. The germline V gene has CDR1 SGDLS and CDR2 YYNGEE. The CDR3 extends over 14 amino acids. CDR3: CASSGTANTGELFF. CDR3 bases: TGTGCCAGCAGCGGGACTGCAAACACCGGGGAGCTGTTTTTT.

The chain is built from TRBV27 and TRBJ1-2, with D maybe TRBD1 (6 bases). The CDR3 covers 14 residues. The V gene lost 6 bases and the J gene lost 4 bases, with 15 bases spanning the gap. The germline gives CDR1 MNHEY, CDR2 SMNVEV (reference sequence). DNA of the CDR3: TGTGCCAGCAGCATAGGGGGGGTTGGCTATGGCTACACCTTC. Translation gives CASSIGGVGYGYTF.

The CDR3 sequence: CASTYYDRDNEQFF. For the CDR3, the DNA is TGTGCCAGCACGTACTACGACAGGGACAATGAGCAGTTCTTC. V and J are TRBV7-9 and TRBJ2-1; 7 bases align to TRBD1. The CDR3 runs 14 residues. The V and J ends lost 7 bases and 5 bases, in that order; junction bases with no gene match: 8. Germline V CDR1 and CDR2: SEHNR, FQNEAQ (reference sequence).

The V call is TRBV6-6, the J call TRBJ2-7; 9 nucleotides match TRBD1. There are 14 residues in the CDR3. V was clipped by 5 bases and J by 3 bases; unmatched bases: 5. Germline V gene lookup returns CDR1 MNHNY and CDR2 SVGAGI (reference sequence). The DNA of the CDR3 is TGTGCCAGCAGTCAGGGGGGACAGGGCTACGAGCAGTACTTC. Protein sequence: CASSQGGQGYEQYF.

The V call is TRBV24-1, the J call TRBJ1-1; a possible D gene is TRBD1 (6 bases). Germline lookup yields CDR1 KGHDR and CDR2 SFDVKD. This CDR3 has 14 amino acids. V lost 5 bases, J lost 7 bases, and 16 bases lay in between. The CDR3 loop reads CATSGLQGGDEAFF. The CDR3 DNA is TGTGCCACCAGTGGGCTACAGGGCGGTGATGAAGCTTTCTTT.